The 7 T cell receptor beta chains below all came from one sample that was sequenced in a study of identical twins. TCRdb fed the 5' RACE reads into MiXCR, producing one record per CDR3 protein. The sample consists of 400,000 to 500,000 distinct CDR3 sequences, roughly an eighth of them appearing once. The data also belong to a second study, concerning yellow fever vaccine responses in identical twins.

Material for sequencing was CD4+ T cells sorted from blood. Receptors were obtained from a woman aged 18-29 years in good health.

The J gene is TRBJ2-1, the V gene TRBV12-3 or TRBV12-4; 7 nucleotides line up with TRBD1. V dropped 3 bases and J dropped 2; count of bases not matched to a gene: 1. CDR3 length: 14 residues. CDR3: CASSLTGTYNEQFF. The CDR3 region has the DNA TGTGCCAGCAGTTTGACAGGGACCTACAATGAGCAGTTCTTC.

The V call is TRBV4-2, the J call TRBJ1-1; D is perhaps TRBD1 (6 bases). The CDR3 runs to 13 residues. V was cut by 0 bases and J by 10 bases, with 12 bases left in between. Per germline, CDR1 LGHNA and CDR2 YNFKEQ. DNA for the CDR3: TGTGCCAGCAGCCAAGAGGTGCAGGGGCGAGCTTTCTTT. It is translated as CASSQEVQGRAFF.

The CDR3 protein is CASTTDSVGIGGYTF. The CDR3 DNA is TGTGCCAGCACCACCGACAGTGTCGGAATAGGCGGCTACACCTTC. This rearrangement joins TRBV12-3 or TRBV12-4 to TRBJ1-2; tentative D call: TRBD1 (5 bases). The CDR3 runs 15 residues. V gave up 7 bases and J gave up 8 bases, with 23 bases separating them.

The gene calls are TRBV7-2 and TRBJ2-2; 8 positions agree with TRBD2. With 5 bases clipped from V and 6 bases from J, the junction kept 14 bases outside the gene matches. The germline CDR1 and CDR2 sequences are SGHTA and FQGNSA. This CDR3 is built from 17 residues. CDR3 coding DNA: TGTGCCAGCAGCCAGACAATGGCGGGAGGAAGTTCCGGGGAGCTGTTTTTT. Residues: CASSQTMAGGSSGELFF.

This clonotype has a handful of counts. The V gene is TRBV12-3 or TRBV12-4, the J gene TRBJ2-7; possible D gene TRBD2, 5 bases. This CDR3 region has 15 residues. Trimming took off 7 bases at V and 4 bases at J, with 20 bases between the two ends. The CDR3 here is CASTSSRVRGYEQYF. The CDR3 DNA reads as TGTGCCAGCACCTCATCAAGGGTCCGGGGTTACGAGCAGTACTTC.

A few counts support this clonotype. The chain recombines TRBV20-1 with TRBJ2-2; 7 bases map to TRBD1. V lost 5 bases to trimming and J lost 4 bases; unmatched junction nucleotides: 19. CDR3 length equals 18 residues. From germline, CDR1 is DFQATT and CDR2 SNEGSKA (reference sequence). The CDR3 DNA follows: TGCAGTGCTCGGCCTCCCGCCCCCGGGACAGCTTCCACCGGGGAGCTGTTTTTT. Translating gives CSARPPAPGTASTGELFF.

This clonotype has ten or more counts. The V and J genes are TRBV3-1 and TRBJ1-4; 11 bases map to TRBD1. J was trimmed by 8 bases and V by 5 bases; bases with no gene match: 4. The V gene's germline CDR1 is LGHDT and CDR2 YNNKEL (reference sequence). The CDR3 length is 14 residues. This chain's CDR3 is CASSSGQGEEKLFF. The CDR3 DNA reads TGTGCCAGCAGCTCGGGACAGGGGGAGGAAAAACTGTTTTTT.